These 2 T cell receptor beta chains share one sample of origin, sequenced in a study of T cells in Graves' hyperthyroidism and ophthalmopathy. Amplification targeted TCR beta CDR3 regions from RNA transcripts. HTBI primers were used for first-round RT-PCR of the TCR CDR3. Via MiXCR, TCRdb re-called the multiplex PCR reads, giving one row per CDR3 protein. Of roughly 280,000 distinct CDR3 sequences detected, approximately 17% appear once; the ten largest clones hold approximately 60%. Sequencing was carried out using blood. The receptors shown here come from a woman aged 60-75 years with Graves' ophthalmopathy.

The chain links TRBV6-7 to TRBJ2-1; D is unclear. TRBV6-7 is filed as an ORF, its function uncertain. V was shortened by 10 bases and J by 15 bases, with 10 bases between the two germline ends. The length of the CDR3 is 8 residues. CDR3 coding DNA: TGTGCCACCCCCCCCCCGTTCTTC. It codes for CATPPPFF.

This clonotype occurred many times. This rearrangement joins TRBV6-1 to TRBJ2-7; D remains ambiguous. CDR1 and CDR2 from the germline V gene are MNHNS and SASEGT. V was shortened by 3 bases and J by 3 bases, with 3 bases between the two germline ends. This CDR3 is built from 11 residues. The CDR3, as DNA: TGTGCCAGCAGTGATCTCTACGAGCAGTACTTC. Translated: CASSDLYEQYF.